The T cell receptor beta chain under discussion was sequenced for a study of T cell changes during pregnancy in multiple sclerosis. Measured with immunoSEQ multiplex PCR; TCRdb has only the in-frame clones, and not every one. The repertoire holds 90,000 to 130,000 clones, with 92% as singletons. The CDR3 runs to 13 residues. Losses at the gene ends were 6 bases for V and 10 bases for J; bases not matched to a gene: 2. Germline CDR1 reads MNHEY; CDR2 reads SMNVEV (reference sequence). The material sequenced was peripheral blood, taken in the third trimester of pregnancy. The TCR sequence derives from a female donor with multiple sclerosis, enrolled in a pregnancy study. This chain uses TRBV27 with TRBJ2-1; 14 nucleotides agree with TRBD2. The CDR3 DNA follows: TGTGCCAGCAGCCGACTAGCGGGAGGGGAGCAGTTCTTC. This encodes CASSRLAGGEQFF.